One sample yielded the 15 T cell receptor beta chains listed below, sequenced in a study of blood T cell repertoires in COVID-19. The protocol was immunoSEQ multiplex PCR, while the TCRdb copy is restricted to in-frame clones and leaves out a portion. Among approximately 170,000 clones, more than 85% were seen once, and the ten largest hold roughly 7.3%. Specimen: peripheral blood. The receptors stem from a woman over 75 in a cohort sampled during active or convalescent COVID-19.

This chain links TRBV27 with TRBJ2-7, with 7 bases identical to TRBD1. Germline V lookup: CDR1 MNHEY, CDR2 SMNVEV (reference sequence). This CDR3 has 14 residues. The V segment lost 7 bases and the J segment 4 bases; nucleotides outside the gene matches: 10. CDR3 in amino acids: CASKSATGAYEQYV. CDR3 DNA sequence: TGTGCCAGCAAATCAGCCACAGGGGCTTACGAGCAGTACGTC.

The chain has TRBV28 and TRBJ1-2; D is possibly TRBD1 (5 bases). The germline V gene has CDR1 MDHEN and CDR2 SYDVKM. This CDR3 is 13 amino acids long. V lost 5 bases to trimming and J lost 7 bases, with 14 bases between them. In DNA, the CDR3 is TGTGCCAGCAGTCCCGGCCAGGGTTTTGGCTACACCTTC. It yields the protein CASSPGQGFGYTF.

The V gene is TRBV9, the J gene TRBJ1-5, with D hard to call. Germline CDR1 reads SGDLS; CDR2 reads YYNGEE. V was shortened by 4 bases and J by 7 bases, with 12 bases between the two germline ends. The CDR3 totals 13 residues. CDR3 sequence reads: CASSPDSVQPQHF. The CDR3 nucleotides read TGTGCCAGCAGCCCGGACTCTGTCCAGCCCCAGCATTTT. The variable domain in full, completed from reference TRBV9 and TRBJ1-5, reads DSGVTQTPKHLITATGQRVTLRCSPRSGDLSVYWYQQSLDQGLQFLIQYYNGEERAKGNILERFSAQQFPDLHSELNLSSLELGDSALYFCASSPDSVQPQHFGDGTRLSIL.

The chain recombines TRBV9 with TRBJ2-2, with TRBD1 matching 7 bases. V lost 4 bases to trimming and J lost 0 bases; unmatched junction nucleotides: 6. Germline V gives CDR1 SGDLS, CDR2 YYNGEE. The CDR3 contains 16 residues. Written as DNA, the CDR3 is TGTGCCAGCAGCCCCATGGGACAGTCGAACACCGGGGAGCTGTTTTTT. Its translation: CASSPMGQSNTGELFF.

V is TRBV30 and J is TRBJ1-2, with 7 bases that match TRBD1. This CDR3 is 12 amino acids long. Trimming at V came to 1 base and at J to 7 bases, leaving 3 bases not matched to a gene. Germline values: CDR1 GTSNPN, CDR2 SVGIG (reference sequence). The CDR3 loop reads CAWSGGQSGYTF. As DNA, the CDR3 is TGTGCCTGGAGTGGGGGACAGTCTGGCTACACCTTC.

The chain is built from TRBV28 and TRBJ1-5; 8 bases agree with TRBD1. Per the germline V gene, CDR1 is MDHEN and CDR2 is SYDVKM. V trimming: 9 bases; J trimming: 6 bases; junction bases outside the gene matches: 7. The CDR3 sequence is 13 residues long. CDR3 sequence reads: CASRTGKGQPQHF. The CDR3, as DNA: TGTGCCAGTAGGACAGGGAAGGGTCAGCCCCAGCATTTT.

The J gene is TRBJ1-1, the V gene TRBV19, with 12 bases fitting TRBD1. Germline V lookup: CDR1 LNHDA, CDR2 SQIVND (reference sequence). This CDR3 spans 20 amino acids. Germline trimming cut 3 bases from V and 2 bases from J; bases unmatched to any gene: 16. The CDR3 DNA is TGTGCCAGTAGTATCCCCCGCTGGGGGGCCGGGACAGGGGGCAACACTGAAGCTTTCTTT. Residues: CASSIPRWGAGTGGNTEAFF.

V and J are TRBV29-1 and TRBJ2-3; tentatively, D is TRBD2 (6 bases). V lost 1 base and J 2 bases, leaving 13 bases between the germline ends. Germline V gene data show CDR1 as SQVTM and CDR2 as ANQGSEA. The CDR3 is 15 residues long. This CDR3 reads CSVEGGTGDTDTQYF. CDR3 coding DNA: TGCAGCGTTGAAGGAGGAACGGGAGACACAGATACGCAGTATTTT.

The V call is TRBV18, the J call TRBJ1-6; 8 bases match TRBD1. Germline V gene data show CDR1 as KGHSH and CDR2 as LQKENI. J gave up 4 bases and V 3 bases, and 2 bases lay outside the gene matches. The CDR3 spans 15 residues. The CDR3 loop is CASSPGQVYNSPLHF. The CDR3 DNA sequence: TGTGCCAGCTCACCGGGACAGGTTTATAATTCACCCCTCCACTTT.

The chain is built from TRBV20-1 and TRBJ2-7; 7 nucleotides agree with TRBD1. V lost 3 bases and J lost 0; bases outside the gene matches: 5. The V gene's germline CDR1 is DFQATT and CDR2 SNEGSKA (reference sequence). The CDR3 sequence is 14 residues long. The CDR3 here is CSASIRGISYEQYF. The CDR3 DNA is TGCAGTGCTAGTATCAGGGGGATCTCCTACGAGCAGTACTTC.

The V call is TRBV4-3, the J call TRBJ2-3; D possibly corresponds to TRBD2 (6 bases). The CDR3 totals 15 residues. Germline CDR1 LGHNA, CDR2 YSLEER. Trimming cost V 1 base and J 0 bases, with 8 bases left between them. CDR3 sequence (DNA): TGCGCCAGCAGCCAAGGCGGGACTAGCACAGATACGCAGTATTTT. It encodes CASSQGGTSTDTQYF.

This sequence joins TRBV10-2 and TRBJ2-7; 7 positions match TRBD1. The CDR3 extends over 13 amino acids. With V trimmed by 3 bases and J by 5 bases, 4 bases remained unmatched. Germline V gene lookup returns CDR1 WSHSY and CDR2 SAAADI. The CDR3 spells CASSDDRAHEQYF. CDR3 in DNA: TGCGCCAGCAGTGATGACAGGGCCCACGAGCAGTACTTC.

The chain has TRBV27 and TRBJ1-5; tentatively, D is TRBD1 (5 bases). This CDR3 spans 12 amino acids. Trimming took 6 bases from V and 6 from J, leaving 9 bases between them. The V gene's germline CDR1 is MNHEY and CDR2 SMNVEV (reference sequence). The CDR3 DNA is TGTGCCAGCAGCCCGGGGGGTCAGCCCCAGCATTTT. Encoded protein: CASSPGGQPQHF.

This chain uses TRBV6-5 with TRBJ2-3, with D unclear. The V end was cut by 6 bases, the J end by 4 bases, with 11 bases between. Germline assignment: CDR1 MNHEY and CDR2 SVGAGI. The CDR3 consists of 13 residues. This CDR3 is CASSPPSADTQYF. In nucleotides, the CDR3 is TGTGCCAGCAGCCCCCCGAGTGCAGATACGCAGTATTTT.

This chain joins TRBV4-1 and TRBJ1-5, with 9 positions matching TRBD1. Germline values: CDR1 MGHRA, CDR2 YSYEKL. V was clipped by 3 bases and J by 2 bases; unmatched bases: 2. This CDR3 has 15 residues. The CDR3 DNA follows: TGCGCCAGCAGCCAGGGACAGGGAGGCAATCAGCCCCAGCATTTT. This gives the protein CASSQGQGGNQPQHF.